The present T cell receptor (beta chain) was sequenced within a study of blood T cell repertoires in COVID-19. V was cut by 4 bases and J by 4 bases, with 13 bases left in between. Per germline, CDR1 LNHDA and CDR2 SQIVND (reference sequence). The CDR3 is made up of 14 amino acids. This table comes from immunoSEQ multiplex PCR, and its TCRdb copy is limited to in-frame clones, with some not included. The table has approximately 150,000 clones, around 82% seen once. Sequencing input: PBMCs or T cells enriched from blood (not recorded which). The receptor was isolated from a man between 60 and 70 years old who had recovered from COVID-19. The chain uses TRBV19 and TRBJ1-1; D possibly corresponds to TRBD1 (5 bases). This CDR3 reads CASSTAGLGTEAFF. The CDR3 nucleotides read TGTGCCAGTAGTACCGCAGGGTTGGGCACTGAAGCTTTCTTT. The whole variable domain, filled in from reference TRBV19 and TRBJ1-1, reads DGGITQSPKYLFRKEGQNVTLSCEQNLNHDAMYWYRQDPGQGLRLIYYSQIVNDFQKGDIAEGYSVSREKKESFPLTVTSAQKNPTAFYLCASSTAGLGTEAFFGQGTRLTVV.